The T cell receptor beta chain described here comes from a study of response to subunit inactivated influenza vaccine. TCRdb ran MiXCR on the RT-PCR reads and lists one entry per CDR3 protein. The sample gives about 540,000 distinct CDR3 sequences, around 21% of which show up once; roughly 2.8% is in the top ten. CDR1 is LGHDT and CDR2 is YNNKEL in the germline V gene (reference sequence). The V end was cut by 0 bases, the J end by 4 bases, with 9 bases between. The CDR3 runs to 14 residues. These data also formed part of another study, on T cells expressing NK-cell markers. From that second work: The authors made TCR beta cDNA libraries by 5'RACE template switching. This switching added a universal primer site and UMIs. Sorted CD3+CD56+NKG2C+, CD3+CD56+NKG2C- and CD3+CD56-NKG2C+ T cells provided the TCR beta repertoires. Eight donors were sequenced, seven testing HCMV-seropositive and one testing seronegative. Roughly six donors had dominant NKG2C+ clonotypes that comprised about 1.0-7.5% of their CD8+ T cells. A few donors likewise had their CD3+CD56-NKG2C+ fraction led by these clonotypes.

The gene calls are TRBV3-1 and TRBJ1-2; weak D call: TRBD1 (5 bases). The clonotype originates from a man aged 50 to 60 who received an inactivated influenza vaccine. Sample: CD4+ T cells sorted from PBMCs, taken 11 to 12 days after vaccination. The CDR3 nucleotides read TGTGCCAGCAGCCAAGAGGAAGGGGCCTATGGCTACACCTTC. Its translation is CASSQEEGAYGYTF.